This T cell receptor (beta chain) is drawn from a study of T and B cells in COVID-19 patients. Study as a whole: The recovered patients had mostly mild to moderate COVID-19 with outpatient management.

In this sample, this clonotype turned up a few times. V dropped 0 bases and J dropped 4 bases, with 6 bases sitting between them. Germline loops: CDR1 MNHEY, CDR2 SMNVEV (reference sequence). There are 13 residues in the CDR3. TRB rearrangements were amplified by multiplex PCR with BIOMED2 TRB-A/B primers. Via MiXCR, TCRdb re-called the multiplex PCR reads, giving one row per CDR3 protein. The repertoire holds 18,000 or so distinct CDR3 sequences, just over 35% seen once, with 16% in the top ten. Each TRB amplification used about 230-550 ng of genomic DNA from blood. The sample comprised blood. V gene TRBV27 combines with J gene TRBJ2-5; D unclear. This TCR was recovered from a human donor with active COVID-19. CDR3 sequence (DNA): TGTGCCAGCAGTTTATCGCTTGGAGAGACCCAGTACTTC. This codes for CASSLSLGETQYF.